The clone carrying this T cell receptor beta chain was observed a handful of times. The antigen remains undetermined. CDR3 length: 15 residues. The V gene end was trimmed by 2 bases and the J gene end by 2 bases; junction bases not matched to a gene: 5. Germline values: CDR1 MNHEY, CDR2 SVGAGI. The source of the sample is a study of cytomegalovirus exposure and HLA in healthy donors. Study findings and constraints: V segments that were indistinguishable, TRBV6-2 and TRBV6-3 among them, were omitted from analysis. Reported results showed that the classifier diagnosed cytomegalovirus status with high specificity and sensitivity.

13 Jbeta primers and 60 Vbeta primers were used for the PCR. This table comes from immunoSEQ multiplex PCR, and its TCRdb copy is limited to in-frame clones, with some not included. In the table there are some 180,000 clones, roughly 13% of which are singletons. This sequence was found in a man aged 50 to 60 in good health and CMV-seropositive. The sequencing sample was made of PBMCs. The gene calls are TRBV6-5 and TRBJ1-2; 7 nucleotides agree with TRBD1. The CDR3 region has the DNA TGTGCCAGCAGTTACCTAACAGGGGCAAACTATGGCTACACCTTC. Encoded protein: CASSYLTGANYGYTF.